Following are 21 T cell receptor beta chains from one sample sequenced in a study of chemoradiotherapy in HPV16-positive cancers. Only in-frame clones appear in the TCRdb table, and some are missing; sequencing was by immunoSEQ multiplex PCR. Among roughly 12,000 clones listed, around 66% were seen once. Sampling was done from a patient who underwent chemoradiotherapy. The receptor source for this set is a human donor with HPV-associated anogenital cancer.

This chain links TRBV5-1 with TRBJ2-1; D not certain. Germline V CDR1 and CDR2: SGHRS, YFSETQ. The CDR3 has 14 amino acids. The V and J ends lost 7 bases and 4 bases respectively, with 15 bases between them. CDR3 in DNA: TGCGCCAGCTCTCCGGTTGGCGGTTACAATGAGCAGTTCTTC. The encoded protein is CASSPVGGYNEQFF.

Only a few counts were recorded for this clone. The CDR3 coding sequence is TGTGCCAGCAGCTTTGCAGAGACCCAGTACTTC. Its protein product is CASSFAETQYF. The V call is TRBV11-3, the J call TRBJ2-5; D is ambiguous. Trimming left V 3 bases short and J 4 bases short, with 3 bases between. Germline CDR1 is SGHNT and CDR2 is YENEEA. The CDR3 extends over 11 amino acids.

The V and J genes are TRBV5-8 and TRBJ1-5; 10 bases fit TRBD1. Germline values: CDR1 SGHTS, CDR2 YDEGEE. V gave up 4 bases and J gave up 2 bases; unmatched junction bases: 6. The CDR3 runs 16 residues. The DNA for the CDR3 is TGTGCCAGCAGCCTATTAGGGACAGGGGGCAATCAGCCCCAGCATTTT. It is translated as CASSLLGTGGNQPQHF.

In its sample, this clone ranks as medium-sized. The chain recombines TRBV5-5 with TRBJ2-7; a possible D gene is TRBD1 (6 bases). The CDR3 length is 14 residues. Germline V gives CDR1 SGHKS, CDR2 YYEKEE (reference sequence). Trimming removed 0 bases from V and 4 bases from J, with 11 bases in between. CDR3 sequence reads: CASSLETGFYEQYF. Here the CDR3 DNA reads TGTGCCAGCAGCTTGGAGACAGGATTTTACGAGCAGTACTTC.

The chain links TRBV19 to TRBJ2-3; TRBD2 agrees at 7 bases. V lost 1 base, J lost 2 bases, and 6 bases stayed unmatched. The CDR3 is 16 amino acids. The germline V gene has CDR1 LNHDA and CDR2 SQIVND (reference sequence). Here the CDR3 reads CASSIGSSGITDTQYF. DNA of the CDR3: TGTGCCAGTAGTATAGGCTCTAGCGGCATCACAGATACGCAGTATTTT.

V usage is TRBV5-1 and J usage is TRBJ2-2, with D perhaps assigned TRBD1 or TRBD2 (5 bases each). The CDR3 contains 14 residues. V gave up 4 bases and J gave up 7 bases, with 14 bases separating them. Germline V lookup: CDR1 SGHRS, CDR2 YFSETQ. The CDR3 loop is CASSEPGPNGELFF. In nucleotides, the CDR3 is TGCGCCAGCAGCGAACCGGGGCCTAACGGGGAGCTGTTTTTT.

This rearrangement joins TRBV27 to TRBJ2-2; the match to TRBD2 covers 12 bases. The CDR3 loop spans 16 amino acids. The V gene end was trimmed by 4 bases and the J gene end by 9 bases; junction bases not matched to a gene: 9. CDR1 is MNHEY and CDR2 is SMNVEV in the germline V gene (reference sequence). CDR3 DNA sequence: TGTGCCAGCAGTTGGGCGACTAGCGGGAGTAGGCGGGAGCTGTTTTTT. Protein: CASSWATSGSRRELFF.

This rearrangement joins TRBV30 to TRBJ1-1; D is perhaps TRBD1 (5 bases). From germline, CDR1 is GTSNPN and CDR2 SVGIG (reference sequence). V was trimmed by 2 bases and J by 5 bases, leaving 21 bases between them. The CDR3 contains 16 residues. Written as DNA, the CDR3 is TGTGCCTGGAGTAACCTCGGGGCAGGGTGGAGAACTGAAGCTTTCTTT. Its protein product is CAWSNLGAGWRTEAFF.

This clone is medium-sized (0.01 to 0.1%) by share. The genes are TRBV13 and TRBJ1-1, with TRBD1 matching over 8 bases. This CDR3 has 15 residues. V was pared by 8 bases and J by 1 base, with 9 bases of the junction left unmatched. The germline CDR1 and CDR2 sequences are PRHDT and FYEKMQ (reference sequence). The CDR3: CASGKATGANTEAFF. CDR3 DNA sequence: TGTGCCAGCGGAAAGGCGACAGGGGCGAACACTGAAGCTTTCTTT. The whole variable domain, filled in from reference TRBV13 and TRBJ1-1, reads AAGVIQSPRHLIKEKRETATLKCYPIPRHDTVYWYQQGPGQDPQFLISFYEKMQSDKGSIPDRFSAQQFSDYHSELNMSSLELGDSALYFCASGKATGANTEAFFGQGTRLTVV.

The chain joins TRBV11-2 to TRBJ2-3, with D perhaps TRBD1 or TRBD2 (5 bases each). There are 13 residues in the CDR3. Germline-derived CDR1 and CDR2 are SGHAT and FQNNGV. Between the trimmed V and J ends, which lost 5 bases and 4 bases, there was a span of 10 bases. As DNA, the CDR3 is TGTGCCAGCAGCCCCTCGGGGCCAGATACGCAGTATTTT. As protein: CASSPSGPDTQYF.

The gene calls are TRBV29-1 and TRBJ2-5; 10 positions match TRBD1. Germline values: CDR1 SQVTM, CDR2 ANQGSEA. The V gene end was trimmed by 6 bases and the J gene end by 0 bases; junction bases not matched to a gene: 13. The CDR3 covers 17 residues. The CDR3 DNA follows: TGCAGCGTGCTCAATCCGGGACAGGGGCGCTACCAAGAGACCCAGTACTTC. This gives the protein CSVLNPGQGRYQETQYF.

This clone rates as medium-sized (0.01 to 0.1%). The chain is built from TRBV6-1 and TRBJ1-6; TRBD1 might be the D (5 bases). The CDR3 is 17 residues long. Germline loops: CDR1 MNHNS, CDR2 SASEGT. The ends were cut back, 3 bases at V and 1 base at J, with 13 bases in the middle. The CDR3 here is CASSDGRGRSYNSPLHF. CDR3 in DNA: TGTGCCAGCAGTGATGGGAGGGGCAGATCCTATAATTCACCCCTCCACTTT.

The chain employs TRBV5-1 and TRBJ1-1; D gene uncertain. The germline V gene encodes CDR1 SGHRS and CDR2 YFSETQ. The CDR3 is made up of 14 amino acids. The V end was cut by 0 bases, the J end by 3 bases, with 9 bases between. Here the CDR3 DNA reads TGCGCCAGCAGCTTGGGAAACGGGGACACTGAAGCTTTCTTT. This gives the protein CASSLGNGDTEAFF.

This clone was counted a few times. The CDR3 sequence is CASSSTTGAYGYTF. CDR3 in DNA: TGTGCCAGCAGTTCCACGACAGGGGCCTATGGCTACACCTTC. J is TRBJ1-2 and V is TRBV6-6, with TRBD1 matching over 8 bases. This CDR3 has 14 amino acids. V shed 4 bases, J shed 4 bases, and the junction held 5 bases outside the gene matches. Germline lookup yields CDR1 MNHNY and CDR2 SVGAGI (reference sequence).

The rearrangement joins TRBV4-1 to TRBJ2-1; TRBD2 matches 15 bases. The J segment lost 6 bases and the V segment lost 6 bases, leaving 3 bases of the junction unmatched. From germline, CDR1 is MGHRA and CDR2 YSYEKL. CDR3 length: 15 residues. For the CDR3, the DNA is TGCGCCAGCAGTAGGACTAGCGGGAGGGGCAATGAGCAGTTCTTC. It encodes CASSRTSGRGNEQFF.

The rearrangement uses TRBV28 and TRBJ2-1; TRBD1 or TRBD2 may be the D gene (5 bases each). Germline CDR1 reads MDHEN; CDR2 reads SYDVKM. The CDR3 is 12 residues long. Trimming shortened V by 4 bases and J by 10 bases, and 11 bases separated the two germline ends. CDR3: CASSWGTSEQFF. In DNA, the CDR3 is TGTGCCAGCAGTTGGGGGACGTCGGAGCAGTTCTTC.

This chain connects TRBV29-1 to TRBJ1-1; maybe TRBD1 (6 bases). Trimming pared 7 bases from V and 0 bases from J, leaving 12 bases between. The germline V gene encodes CDR1 SQVTM and CDR2 ANQGSEA. The CDR3 runs to 13 residues. The CDR3 reads CSAGGGMNTEAFF. The CDR3 DNA sequence: TGCAGCGCCGGGGGGGGCATGAACACTGAAGCTTTCTTT.

This clone was found a few times. The chain combines TRBV10-3 with TRBJ2-2, with 8 positions matching TRBD1. The CDR3 spans 15 residues. Losses at the gene ends were 6 bases for V and 6 bases for J; bases not matched to a gene: 9. Germline V gene sequence: CDR1 ENHRY, CDR2 SYGVKD. DNA of the CDR3: TGTGCCATCAGAGGAGGACAGGGAGTGGCCGGGGAGCTGTTTTTT. This translates into CAIRGGQGVAGELFF.

Only a few counts were recorded for this clone. The V call is TRBV2, the J call TRBJ1-1; D unresolved. V was pared by 8 bases and J by 4 bases, with 11 bases between. Germline assignment: CDR1 SNHLY and CDR2 FYNNEI. The CDR3 loop spans 12 amino acids. As DNA, the CDR3 is TGTGCCAGCGTTGATTGGGGCACTGAAGCTTTCTTT. Translated, it gives CASVDWGTEAFF.

The rearrangement uses TRBV21-1 and TRBJ2-1; the D call in the table, TRBD2, was not verified against the DNA. TRBV21-1 is reported as a pseudogene. The CDR3 is 15 amino acids. DNA for the CDR3: TGTGCCAGCAGCCCGCTCGTGGGGGGGCTTAGTGAGCAGTTCTTC. As protein: CASSPLVGGLSEQFF.

This clone appeared a few times. The rearrangement links TRBV15 to TRBJ1-5; D is ambiguous. Germline V gene lookup returns CDR1 LNHNV and CDR2 YYDKDF (reference sequence). Trimming took off 4 bases at V and 4 bases at J, with 20 bases between the two ends. The CDR3 totals 17 residues. The CDR3 loop is CATSNAGLRRGNQPQHF. The CDR3 bases are TGTGCCACCAGCAACGCCGGCCTCAGAAGAGGGAATCAGCCCCAGCATTTT.